These 29 T cell receptor beta chains originate from one sample sequenced in a study of blood T cell repertoires in COVID-19. Generated by immunoSEQ multiplex PCR, the TCRdb table keeps only in-frame clones and is missing some. The data contain about 190,000 clones, 82% of them singletons. Input material: peripheral blood. The receptor set was obtained from an elderly woman with active or convalescent COVID-19.

The chain links TRBV5-4 to TRBJ1-1; 11 bases are a match to TRBD1. The CDR3 extends over 17 amino acids. The germline gives CDR1 SGHNT, CDR2 YYREEE (reference sequence). V lost 3 bases to trimming and J lost 0 bases; unmatched junction nucleotides: 7. The CDR3 nucleotides read TGTGCCAGCAGCTCGTCCCGGGACAGGGGGATGAACACTGAAGCTTTCTTT. Amino acids: CASSSSRDRGMNTEAFF.

The genes are TRBV11-1 and TRBJ2-1, with a tentative D call TRBD1 (6 bases). V was trimmed by 6 bases and J by 6 bases, leaving 15 bases between them. This CDR3 spans 14 amino acids. Germline loops: CDR1 SGHAT, CDR2 FQDESV (reference sequence). As DNA, the CDR3 is TGTGCCAGCAGTGGGCAGGGGCTTATCAATGAGCAGTTCTTC. It translates to CASSGQGLINEQFF.

The chain combines TRBV11-3 with TRBJ2-1; D perhaps matches TRBD2 (6 bases). V lost 4 bases and J 7 bases, leaving 14 bases between the germline ends. CDR1 is SGHNT, CDR2 YENEEA, per germline. The CDR3 is 14 residues long. CDR3 DNA: TGTGCCAGCAGCTCTCAGCGGGTTGCAAATGAGCAGTTCTTC. The encoded protein is CASSSQRVANEQFF.

CDR3 sequence: CASSLRPTYGDSPLHF. In DNA, the CDR3 is TGTGCCAGCAGCTTACGCCCGACGTACGGGGATTCACCCCTCCACTTT. The chain carries TRBV5-6 and TRBJ1-6; unclear D gene. The CDR3 is 16 residues long. Germline CDR1 SGHDT, CDR2 YYEEEE. Trimming left V 2 bases short and J 8 bases short, with 17 bases between.

V usage is TRBV5-6 and J usage is TRBJ2-7, with TRBD2 matching over 11 bases. The junction had 14 bases not matched to a gene; V was cut back by 0 bases and J by 3 bases. CDR1 is SGHDT and CDR2 is YYEEEE in the germline V gene. The CDR3 length is 19 residues. The DNA for the CDR3 is TGTGCCAGCAGCTTGGCGAGGATAACTAGCGGGAGACCAATCTACGAGCAGTACTTC. Translation gives CASSLARITSGRPIYEQYF.

This CDR3 is CASSYYKYYGYTF. DNA of the CDR3: TGTGCCAGCAGTTACTACAAGTACTATGGCTACACCTTC. V usage is TRBV6-6 and J usage is TRBJ1-2, with no clear D. The CDR3 totals 13 residues. Germline CDR1 is MNHNY and CDR2 is SVGAGI (reference sequence). The V end lost 1 base, the J end lost 3 bases, and 6 bases lay between the germline ends.

The CDR3 spells CASSQDYRAEGQETQYF. CDR3 in DNA: TGTGCCAGCAGCCAAGATTACAGGGCCGAAGGCCAAGAGACCCAGTACTTC. This rearrangement joins TRBV3-1 (or the pseudogene TRBV3-2) to TRBJ2-5; D may be TRBD1 (6 bases). V lost 0 bases to trimming and J lost 1 base, with 15 bases between them. The CDR3 consists of 17 residues. Germline V lookup: CDR1 LGHDT, CDR2 YNNKEL (reference sequence).

The rearrangement uses TRBV7-3 and TRBJ1-1; maybe TRBD1 (5 bases). V was pared by 0 bases and J by 0 bases, with 8 bases between. Germline lookup yields CDR1 SGHTA and CDR2 FQGTGA. The CDR3 spans 15 residues. The CDR3 region is CASSLTRGMNTEAFF. CDR3 nucleotides: TGTGCCAGCAGCTTAACAAGGGGAATGAACACTGAAGCTTTCTTT.

The V and J genes are TRBV5-1 and TRBJ2-5; D might be TRBD2 (5 bases). Deletions cut 0 bases from V and 4 bases from J, with 10 bases between. The CDR3 has 14 residues. Germline CDR1 is SGHRS and CDR2 is YFSETQ. The CDR3 here is CASSLAPGIETQYF. The DNA of the CDR3 is TGCGCCAGCAGCTTGGCCCCCGGGATAGAGACCCAGTACTTC.

The J gene is TRBJ2-1, the V gene TRBV30, with 8 nucleotides matching TRBD2. There are 14 residues in the CDR3. Germline CDR1 reads GTSNPN; CDR2 reads SVGIG (reference sequence). The ends lost 2 bases at V and 5 bases at J; junction bases unmatched: 5. The CDR3 nucleotides are TGTGCCTGGAGTAGACTAGCGAACAACAATGAGCAGTTCTTC. It is translated as CAWSRLANNNEQFF.

The chain links TRBV30 to TRBJ1-5; the match to TRBD1 covers 8 bases. With V trimmed by 5 bases and J by 7 bases, 10 bases remained unmatched. The CDR3 runs 14 residues. The germline CDR1 and CDR2 sequences are GTSNPN and SVGIG (reference sequence). DNA for the CDR3: TGTGCCTGGGGCTCCCGACAGGGGTGGCAGCCCCAGCATTTT. It codes for CAWGSRQGWQPQHF.

The chain employs TRBV9 and TRBJ2-4; 8 bases align to TRBD1. From germline, CDR1 is SGDLS and CDR2 YYNGEE. This CDR3 is built from 14 residues. V dropped 3 bases and J dropped 6; count of bases not matched to a gene: 5. The CDR3 loop reads CASSAGQGANIQYF. CDR3 DNA sequence: TGTGCCAGCAGCGCTGGACAGGGCGCAAACATTCAGTACTTC.

The chain uses TRBV7-8 and TRBJ2-2, with D perhaps matching TRBD2 (8 bases). CDR3 size: 17 residues. Germline values: CDR1 SGHVS, CDR2 FQNEAQ. V was shortened by 5 bases and J by 5 bases, with 21 bases between the two germline ends. This CDR3 is CASSEQRGLAGTGELFF. CDR3 sequence (DNA): TGTGCCAGCAGCGAACAAAGGGGGCTAGCGGGTACCGGGGAGCTGTTTTTT.

This clone was detected once. CDR3 residues: CASSLDMNSGNEQFF. CDR3 bases: TGTGCCAGCAGCTTAGACATGAATTCTGGGAATGAGCAGTTCTTC. The chain employs TRBV7-3 and TRBJ2-1; D ambiguous. Germline V gives CDR1 SGHTA, CDR2 FQGTGA. The CDR3 is 15 amino acids. The germline V and J ends were trimmed by 2 bases and 7 bases, with 15 bases remaining between them.

This chain links TRBV9 with TRBJ1-1, with D possibly being TRBD1 (6 bases). V lost 3 bases and J 4 bases, leaving 13 bases between the germline ends. The CDR3 length is 14 residues. From germline, CDR1 is SGDLS and CDR2 YYNGEE. The CDR3 is CASSGLTGVTEAFF. The CDR3 nucleotides are TGTGCCAGCAGCGGACTGACAGGCGTCACTGAAGCTTTCTTT.

The chain employs TRBV5-1 and TRBJ2-1; 8 bases line up with TRBD2. V lost 4 bases, J lost 7 bases, and 10 bases stayed unmatched. The CDR3 runs to 15 residues. Germline values: CDR1 SGHRS, CDR2 YFSETQ. The CDR3 nucleotides are TGCGCCAGCAGCCCCCAGACTAGCGCGGGGAATGAGCAGTTCTTC. Translated, it gives CASSPQTSAGNEQFF.

The chain joins TRBV6-1 to TRBJ2-7; 8 bases align to TRBD2. CDR3 length equals 18 residues. Germline V gene sequence: CDR1 MNHNS, CDR2 SASEGT. The V and J ends lost 2 bases and 6 bases, in that order; junction bases with no gene match: 18. The CDR3 bases are TGTGCCAGCAGTGAACTTTCGGGACTAGGAGGGGTTCGGGTCGAGCAGTACTTC. Protein sequence: CASSELSGLGGVRVEQYF.

The chain is built from TRBV5-1 and TRBJ1-1; 11 bases match TRBD1. Trimming cost V 4 bases and J 7 bases; bases outside gene matches: 6. The CDR3 is 14 residues long. Germline values: CDR1 SGHRS, CDR2 YFSETQ. This chain's CDR3 is CASSLGQGAGEAFF. As DNA, the CDR3 is TGCGCCAGCAGCCTCGGACAGGGGGCGGGTGAAGCTTTCTTT.

CDR3 protein: CASSPIAGGSAGELFF. CDR3 bases: TGCGCCAGCAGCCCGATAGCGGGAGGCTCAGCCGGGGAGCTGTTTTTT. J is TRBJ2-2 and V is TRBV5-1; TRBD2 matches 10 bases. The CDR3 has 16 residues. From germline, CDR1 is SGHRS and CDR2 YFSETQ. The ends lost 4 bases at V and 6 bases at J; junction bases unmatched: 9.

This clone occurred once. The rearrangement uses TRBV2 and TRBJ1-5; 7 nucleotides agree with TRBD1. The CDR3 sequence is 15 residues long. Germline lookup yields CDR1 SNHLY and CDR2 FYNNEI. V lost 2 bases, J lost 9 bases, and 10 bases stayed unmatched. The CDR3 bases are TGTGCCAGCAGTGAAAGACAGGGTGGTTACCGGCCCCAGCATTTT. It encodes CASSERQGGYRPQHF.

The chain couples TRBV18 to TRBJ2-1; 7 positions agree with TRBD1. J gave up 14 bases and V 1 base, and 11 bases lay outside the gene matches. CDR1 is KGHSH and CDR2 is LQKENI in the germline V gene. There are 14 residues in the CDR3. CDR3 DNA: TGTGCCAGCTCACCACGACAGGGTATGGGATTGAAGTTCTTC. Translated, it gives CASSPRQGMGLKFF.

The gene calls are TRBV12-3 or TRBV12-4 and TRBJ1-1; D gene uncertain. The CDR3 covers 13 residues. Trimming took off 3 bases at V and 0 bases at J, with 5 bases between the two ends. The CDR3 reads CASSLRLNTEAFF. The CDR3 nucleotides are TGTGCCAGCAGTTTGAGGCTGAACACTGAAGCTTTCTTT.

V is TRBV27 and J is TRBJ1-2; tentatively, D is TRBD1 (5 bases). Per germline, CDR1 MNHEY and CDR2 SMNVEV (reference sequence). The CDR3 is 15 amino acids. Trimming cost V 3 bases and J 5 bases, with 16 bases left between them. The CDR3 loop is CASSLSGAYGYGYTF. The CDR3 DNA is TGTGCCAGCAGTTTGTCTGGGGCTTACGGGTATGGCTACACCTTC.

The chain combines TRBV5-1 with TRBJ2-7; perhaps TRBD1 as D (6 bases). This CDR3 has 14 amino acids. The V end was cut by 4 bases, the J end by 5 bases, with 16 bases between. Germline V CDR1 and CDR2: SGHRS, YFSETQ. The CDR3 DNA follows: TGCGCCAGCAGCCCTTCAACGACAGGAAACGAGCAGTACTTC. This translates into CASSPSTTGNEQYF.

V usage is TRBV28 and J usage is TRBJ1-5; D unclear. This CDR3 has 12 amino acids. CDR1 MDHEN and CDR2 SYDVKM come from the germline V gene. Trimming removed 8 bases at V and 7 bases at J, with 12 bases between. The CDR3: CASGDRRQPQHF. CDR3 bases: TGTGCCAGCGGGGATAGGAGGCAGCCCCAGCATTTT.

The chain carries TRBV5-1 and TRBJ1-3; TRBD1 matches 8 bases. This CDR3 comprises 16 residues. The germline CDR1 and CDR2 sequences are SGHRS and YFSETQ. After removal of 1 base from V and 4 bases from J, the junction contained 7 bases not matched to a gene. The CDR3 loop reads CASSLPKTGAGNTIYF. For the CDR3, the DNA is TGCGCCAGCAGCTTGCCGAAGACAGGGGCGGGAAACACCATATATTTT.

This clone was detected a few times. The rearrangement joins TRBV12-3 or TRBV12-4 to TRBJ2-7, with a tentative D call TRBD2 (5 bases). The CDR3 length is 12 residues. V shed 1 base and J shed 7 bases, with 8 bases lying between them. The chain's CDR3 is CASSLGPGEQYF. The CDR3 coding sequence is TGTGCCAGCAGTTTAGGGCCGGGAGAGCAGTACTTC.

The chain links TRBV7-8 to TRBJ2-5; 10 nucleotides line up with TRBD2. The ends lost 2 bases at V and 5 bases at J; junction bases unmatched: 5. CDR1 and CDR2 (germline): SGHVS, FQNEAQ. The CDR3 consists of 15 residues. In DNA, the CDR3 is TGTGCCAGCAGCTTACTAGCGGGAGTGGGGGAGACCCAGTACTTC. The encoded protein is CASSLLAGVGETQYF.

The chain uses TRBV20-1 and TRBJ1-2; D unclear. The CDR3 covers 14 residues. V was shortened by 3 bases and J by 5 bases, with 16 bases between the two germline ends. Germline V gene sequence: CDR1 DFQATT, CDR2 SNEGSKA (reference sequence). CDR3 DNA: TGCAGTGCTAGTCTCGGGTTCTCAGAGTATGGCTACACCTTC. Translation gives CSASLGFSEYGYTF.